This passage covers 31 T cell receptor beta chains from one sample sequenced in a study of cytomegalovirus exposure and HLA in healthy donors. Primers for the PCR totalled 60 Vbeta and 13 Jbeta. This table comes from immunoSEQ multiplex PCR, and its TCRdb copy is limited to in-frame clones, with some not included. This table holds some 180,000 clones, approximately 9.5% found once. The specimen sequenced was PBMCs. These receptor sequences come from a woman between 25 and 40 years old in good health and CMV-seropositive.

The rearrangement uses TRBV5-1 and TRBJ2-3, with TRBD1 as a possible D gene (7 bases). Germline V lookup: CDR1 SGHRS, CDR2 YFSETQ. The CDR3 length is 16 residues. Trimming pared 4 bases from V and 2 bases from J, leaving 17 bases between. Here the CDR3 DNA reads TGCGCCAGCAGCCCGATGACAGGGACTCTCACAGATACGCAGTATTTT. Its translation is CASSPMTGTLTDTQYF.

The chain links TRBV6-5 to TRBJ2-1; D remains ambiguous. The CDR3 spans 11 residues. Looked up from germline, CDR1 is MNHEY and CDR2 is SVGAGI. V was cut by 7 bases and J by 3 bases, with 4 bases left in between. CDR3 region: CASIHYNEQFF. CDR3 DNA: TGTGCCAGCATACACTACAATGAGCAGTTCTTC.

A few counts support this clone. CDR3 amino acids: CASSLGAGGYEQYF. The CDR3 coding sequence is TGTGCCAGCAGCTTAGGCGCCGGCGGGTACGAGCAGTACTTC. The chain employs TRBV7-9 and TRBJ2-7; tentative D call: TRBD2 (5 bases). Looked up from germline, CDR1 is SEHNR and CDR2 is FQNEAQ (reference sequence). This CDR3 is built from 14 residues. V was trimmed by 1 base and J by 4 bases, leaving 11 bases between them.

This clone was seen only a few times. This chain joins TRBV6-5 and TRBJ2-2; TRBD1 might be the D (6 bases). From germline, CDR1 is MNHEY and CDR2 SVGAGI. Trimming shortened V by 4 bases and J by 7 bases, and 16 bases separated the two germline ends. The CDR3 length is 15 residues. Here the CDR3 DNA reads TGTGCCAGCAGTTGGCCGGGTCTAGGGGGCGGGGAGCTGTTTTTT. Encoded protein: CASSWPGLGGGELFF.

There are a few counts of this clone. V and J are TRBV19 and TRBJ1-1; 7 bases align to TRBD1. CDR1 and CDR2 (germline): LNHDA, SQIVND (reference sequence). The CDR3 is 16 residues long. V lost 4 bases to trimming and J lost 3 bases; unmatched junction nucleotides: 11. CDR3: CASSTSPGDRHTEAFF. The CDR3 DNA reads as TGTGCCAGTAGTACTTCTCCCGGGGACAGACACACTGAAGCTTTCTTT.

This clone was observed a handful of times. This chain connects TRBV7-3 to TRBJ2-7, with 7 bases fitting TRBD2. The length of the CDR3 is 15 residues. Per the germline V gene, CDR1 is SGHTA and CDR2 is FQGTGA. V lost 5 bases to trimming and J lost 1 base; unmatched junction nucleotides: 8. CDR3 sequence: CASSRSSGPSYEQYF. In nucleotides, the CDR3 is TGTGCCAGCAGCCGTTCTAGCGGCCCGTCCTACGAGCAGTACTTC.

The genes are TRBV7-6 and TRBJ2-5, with 10 nucleotides matching TRBD1. With 5 bases clipped from V and 0 bases from J, the junction kept 6 bases outside the gene matches. The CDR3 is made up of 16 amino acids. Per germline, CDR1 SGHVS and CDR2 FNYEAQ. The CDR3 nucleotides are TGTGCCAGCAGCCTACCGGGACAGGGGCACCAAGAGACCCAGTACTTC. As protein: CASSLPGQGHQETQYF.

The V call is TRBV19, the J call TRBJ1-1; 7 bases are a match to TRBD1. V shed 6 bases, J shed 5 bases, and the junction held 6 bases outside the gene matches. The CDR3 has 13 amino acids. Germline V gene lookup returns CDR1 LNHDA and CDR2 SQIVND (reference sequence). For the CDR3, the DNA is TGTGCCAGTAGGAAATCAGGGGGGACTGAAGCTTTCTTT. Translation: CASRKSGGTEAFF.

The V gene is TRBV10-3, the J gene TRBJ2-7; D ambiguous. The CDR3 spans 12 residues. V lost 3 bases and J lost 4, with 7 bases in between. Germline loops: CDR1 ENHRY, CDR2 SYGVKD. The CDR3 loop is CAISETRYEQYF. The CDR3 region has the DNA TGTGCCATCAGTGAAACGAGATACGAGCAGTACTTC.

The rearrangement joins TRBV6-5 to TRBJ1-2; 10 bases match TRBD1. This CDR3 is built from 15 residues. CDR1 and CDR2 (germline): MNHEY, SVGAGI. Germline trimming cut 5 bases from V and 4 bases from J; bases unmatched to any gene: 7. CDR3 region: CASSRDRGNRYGYTF. DNA of the CDR3: TGTGCCAGCAGTCGGGACAGGGGTAATCGCTATGGCTACACCTTC.

J is TRBJ2-7 and V is TRBV5-1, with 8 positions matching TRBD2. The CDR3 runs to 13 residues. In germline, CDR1 is SGHRS, CDR2 YFSETQ. J lost 12 bases, V lost 1 base, and 9 bases had no gene match. The CDR3 sequence: CASSLMERESLYF. The CDR3 DNA follows: TGCGCCAGCAGCTTGATGGAGCGGGAGAGCCTGTACTTC.

The rearrangement joins TRBV11-3 to TRBJ2-1; 14 positions match TRBD2. The CDR3 runs to 15 residues. The germline V gene has CDR1 SGHNT and CDR2 YENEEA. The V segment lost 3 bases and the J segment 6 bases; nucleotides outside the gene matches: 1. CDR3 nucleotides: TGTGCCAGCAGCTTGACTAGCGGGAGGGCCAATGAGCAGTTCTTC. Amino acid sequence: CASSLTSGRANEQFF.

This chain connects TRBV6-6 to TRBJ2-5, with 9 bases aligning to TRBD1. The CDR3 totals 15 residues. Germline lookup yields CDR1 MNHNY and CDR2 SVGAGI (reference sequence). Losses at the gene ends were 6 bases for V and 7 bases for J; bases not matched to a gene: 12. The CDR3 spells CASSSRGTGMGTQYF. The DNA of the CDR3 is TGTGCCAGCAGCTCTCGGGGGACAGGGATGGGGACCCAGTACTTC.

The chain uses TRBV5-6 and TRBJ2-7; tentative D call: TRBD1 (6 bases). Germline assignment: CDR1 SGHDT and CDR2 YYEEEE. V lost 7 bases and J 2 bases, leaving 10 bases between the germline ends. This CDR3 spans 12 amino acids. This CDR3 is CASHRDPYEQYF. The CDR3 DNA sequence: TGTGCCAGCCACAGGGATCCCTACGAGCAGTACTTC.

This clone has more than one count but fewer than ten. The J gene is TRBJ1-1, the V gene TRBV18; TRBD1 matches at 8 bases. Losses at the gene ends were 3 bases for V and 3 bases for J; bases not matched to a gene: 6. Per the germline V gene, CDR1 is KGHSH and CDR2 is LQKENI. This CDR3 contains 15 residues. CDR3 DNA sequence: TGTGCCAGCTCACCGACGACAGGGGAGTACACTGAAGCTTTCTTT. Translation gives CASSPTTGEYTEAFF.

This clone has only a few counts. The sample holds other DNA sequences that translate to the same CDR3. The chain carries TRBV5-1 and TRBJ2-6; D might be TRBD1 (5 bases). Between the trimmed V and J ends, which lost 3 bases and 1 base, there was a span of 11 bases. Germline V gene sequence: CDR1 SGHRS, CDR2 YFSETQ. The CDR3 has 16 amino acids. The CDR3 spells CASSSVQGSGANVLTF. Here the CDR3 DNA reads TGCGCCAGCAGCTCCGTTCAGGGTTCTGGGGCCAACGTCCTGACTTTC.

The J gene is TRBJ2-7, the V gene TRBV5-6; TRBD2 might be the D (5 bases). The CDR3 extends over 18 amino acids. CDR1 is SGHDT, CDR2 YYEEEE, per germline. Trimming took off 1 base at V and 0 bases at J, with 20 bases between the two ends. The CDR3 spells CASSLNPASLPYSYEQYF. The CDR3 DNA reads as TGTGCCAGCAGCTTGAACCCCGCTAGCTTACCCTACTCCTACGAGCAGTACTTC.

CDR3 amino acids: CASSEMDRAYGYTF. The CDR3 region has the DNA TGTGCCAGCAGTGAGATGGACAGAGCCTATGGCTACACCTTC. The V call is TRBV6-1, the J call TRBJ1-2, with a weak D call TRBD1 (6 bases). In germline, CDR1 is MNHNS, CDR2 SASEGT. The CDR3 spans 14 residues. Trimming took off 3 bases at V and 4 bases at J, with 12 bases between the two ends.

This clone was seen more than once but under ten times. The chain carries TRBV9 and TRBJ2-1, with TRBD1 identical over 7 bases. The CDR3 has 15 amino acids. V trimming: 0 bases; J trimming: 9 bases; junction bases outside the gene matches: 9. CDR1 and CDR2 from the germline V gene are SGDLS and YYNGEE. The CDR3 DNA is TGTGCCAGCAGCGTAGCGGGACAGCCCTTCGGTGAGCAGTTCTTC. Residues: CASSVAGQPFGEQFF.

This clone was detected only a few times. This chain links TRBV19 with TRBJ2-3; D is possibly TRBD1 (6 bases). This CDR3 has 11 residues. Germline V gene sequence: CDR1 LNHDA, CDR2 SQIVND (reference sequence). The V end lost 3 bases, the J end lost 10 bases, and 8 bases lay between the germline ends. This CDR3 reads CASSIEGAQYF. The CDR3 coding sequence is TGTGCCAGTAGTATCGAGGGGGCGCAGTATTTT.

V is TRBV6-6 and J is TRBJ1-1; 7 bases map to TRBD1. Germline CDR1 MNHNY, CDR2 SVGAGI (reference sequence). With V trimmed by 4 bases and J by 2 bases, 4 bases remained unmatched. This CDR3 contains 14 residues. The CDR3 region has the DNA TGTGCCAGCAGTTCAGGGACAGCCAACACTGAAGCTTTCTTT. This codes for CASSSGTANTEAFF.

The sample holds a few counts of this clone. V usage is TRBV10-3 and J usage is TRBJ2-7; 7 bases agree with TRBD1. V lost 0 bases, J lost 2 bases, and 7 bases stayed unmatched. This CDR3 comprises 16 residues. Germline CDR1 reads ENHRY; CDR2 reads SYGVKD. CDR3 amino acids: CAISESQGTAPYEQYF. CDR3 sequence (DNA): TGTGCCATCAGTGAGTCTCAAGGGACAGCCCCCTACGAGCAGTACTTC.

The chain uses TRBV5-4 and TRBJ1-4, with D tentatively TRBD1 (5 bases). This CDR3 spans 14 amino acids. V was trimmed by 4 bases and J by 3 bases, leaving 10 bases between them. In germline, CDR1 is SGHNT, CDR2 YYREEE (reference sequence). The CDR3 region is CASSVTASNEKLFF. The DNA of the CDR3 is TGTGCCAGCAGCGTGACAGCGTCTAATGAAAAACTGTTTTTT.

This rearrangement joins TRBV5-1 to TRBJ2-1; TRBD1 matches at 8 bases. J lost 2 bases, V lost 9 bases, and 7 bases had no gene match. There are 14 residues in the CDR3. Germline V CDR1 and CDR2: SGHRS, YFSETQ. CDR3 amino acids: CATSTGDPYNEQFF. For the CDR3, the DNA is TGCGCCACCTCGACAGGGGACCCCTACAATGAGCAGTTCTTC.

The sample holds a few counts of this clone. The chain links TRBV7-9 to TRBJ2-1; 8 bases line up with TRBD2. The CDR3 has 16 amino acids. Per germline, CDR1 SEHNR and CDR2 FQNEAQ (reference sequence). Losses at the gene ends were 5 bases for V and 6 bases for J; bases not matched to a gene: 12. In DNA, the CDR3 is TGTGCCAGCAGCCCCCGGACTAGCCGCATACTCAATGAGCAGTTCTTC. Amino acid sequence: CASSPRTSRILNEQFF.

Written as DNA, the CDR3 is TGTGCTGGCCAAAAAGGGACAGGGTCTCAGAACACTGAAGCTTTCTTT. It encodes CAGQKGTGSQNTEAFF. This chain links TRBV2 with TRBJ1-1; 9 bases align to TRBD1. In germline, CDR1 is SNHLY, CDR2 FYNNEI. The CDR3 is 16 residues long.

In this sample, this clone turned up a few times. The gene calls are TRBV7-6 and TRBJ2-2; TRBD2 is a possible D gene (6 bases). The germline gives CDR1 SGHVS, CDR2 FNYEAQ. Trimming took off 1 base at V and 2 bases at J, with 11 bases between the two ends. The CDR3 extends over 16 amino acids. The CDR3 sequence is CASSLGNAGNTGELFF. In DNA form, the CDR3 reads TGTGCCAGCAGCTTAGGAAATGCGGGAAACACCGGGGAGCTGTTTTTT.

This clone was observed a handful of times. The genes are TRBV19 and TRBJ2-7; the D gene is possibly TRBD1 (5 bases). V gave up 3 bases and J gave up 3 bases, with 15 bases separating them. Germline V gene data show CDR1 as LNHDA and CDR2 as SQIVND (reference sequence). The CDR3 runs 15 residues. CDR3 region: CASSMGQGGFYEQYF. CDR3 coding DNA: TGTGCCAGTAGTATGGGGCAGGGTGGATTCTACGAGCAGTACTTC. The full variable domain, in which reference TRBV19 and TRBJ2-7 provide the parts outside the CDR3, is DGGITQSPKYLFRKEGQNVTLSCEQNLNHDAMYWYRQDPGQGLRLIYYSQIVNDFQKGDIAEGYSVSREKKESFPLTVTSAQKNPTAFYLCASSMGQGGFYEQYFGPGTRLTVT.

The V call is TRBV4-1, the J call TRBJ2-7; D perhaps matches TRBD2 (5 bases). The CDR3 is made up of 15 amino acids. V lost 3 bases to trimming and J lost 1 base, with 13 bases between them. Germline lookup yields CDR1 MGHRA and CDR2 YSYEKL. Written as DNA, the CDR3 is TGCGCCAGCAGCCAGGGCCTAGCTGATTCCTACGAGCAGTACTTC. Amino acids: CASSQGLADSYEQYF.

The chain is built from TRBV14 and TRBJ2-5; 7 bases align to TRBD2. J gave up 2 bases and V 4 bases, and 10 bases lay outside the gene matches. The CDR3 is made up of 16 amino acids. Germline V gives CDR1 SGHDN, CDR2 FVKESK. The CDR3 bases are TGTGCCAGCAGCCTTTTTAGCGGGCTGTGGCAAGAGACCCAGTACTTC. Translating gives CASSLFSGLWQETQYF.

The chain joins TRBV7-9 to TRBJ2-7, with D perhaps matching TRBD2 (5 bases). The CDR3 runs 14 residues. CDR1 is SEHNR and CDR2 is FQNEAQ in the germline V gene (reference sequence). Trimming cost V 1 base and J 2 bases, with 9 bases left between them. The DNA of the CDR3 is TGTGCCAGCAGCTTAGTGGAGCGGACCTACGAGCAGTACTTC. It codes for CASSLVERTYEQYF.